The sequence of this TCR beta chain was determined in a study of T-cell memory formation after mild COVID-19. As concerns this clonotype: Its antigen is not known.

The TCR alpha and TCR beta cDNA libraries, bearing sample barcodes and UMIs, were generated by 5'RACE using constant-segment primers. Each CDR3 protein is one row after TCRdb ran MiXCR on the 5' RACE reads. The table lists approximately 440,000 distinct CDR3 sequences, 20% of them singletons. Looked up from germline, CDR1 is SGHTA and CDR2 is FQGNSA. Losses at the gene ends were 1 base for V and 7 bases for J; bases not matched to a gene: 5. The CDR3 length is 16 residues. Findings and limits, study-wide: Day 15 to 85 contractors were CD4/CD8 balanced; later expanders leaned CD4+. Within pre-infection memory, some responding clones were found, suggesting cross-reactive memory joined. Mainly in CM and EM were contracting CD4+ clones; CD8+ were in EMRA.

Sample: PBMCs or a T cell subset sorted from them (not recorded which). The source is an adult woman who had mild COVID-19 (a few samples of this study predate the infection). Cell type and time point are not known. V usage is TRBV7-2 and J usage is TRBJ2-1, with 12 bases identical to TRBD2. The CDR3 loop reads CASSLELAGGGNEQFF. The CDR3 region has the DNA TGTGCCAGCAGCTTAGAACTAGCGGGAGGTGGGAATGAGCAGTTCTTC.